This is a list of T cell receptor beta chains from one sample in a study of PD-L1 blockade in urothelial cancer. Clones were sequenced by immunoSEQ multiplex PCR, and TCRdb holds only the in-frame ones, with some missing. Among some 45,000 clones, about 88% were seen once, and the ten largest hold more than 20%. The specimen was PBMCs, collected around atezolizumab (anti-PD-L1) treatment. All receptors come from a donor at least 40 years old with urothelial cancer. Both conserved end residues are part of each CDR3. The D gene is left open where the match is weak. Rows give clone size only sometimes, using once, few, many, or a class for an expanded clone.

-	TRBD1	TRBV5-5	TRBJ2-1	CASSPRTGVYNEQFF	TGTGCCAGCAGCCCTCGGACAGGGGTCTACAATGAGCAGTTCTTC
-	TRBD2	TRBV19	TRBJ2-1	CAASSGPGDEQFF	TGTGCCGCCTCTAGCGGGCCAGGGGATGAGCAGTTCTTC
-	-	TRBV7-9	TRBJ1-2	CASSLVGWTVNYGYTF	TGTGCCAGCAGCTTAGTTGGTTGGACAGTAAACTATGGCTACACCTTC
few	-	TRBV28	TRBJ2-5	CASRMERETQYF	TGTGCCAGCAGGATGGAGAGGGAGACCCAGTACTTC
few	-	TRBV5-6	TRBJ1-1	CASSLGQVNTEAFF	TGTGCCAGCAGCTTGGGGCAGGTGAACACTGAAGCTTTCTTT
-	-	TRBV5-4	TRBJ2-2	CASSLDSYTGELFF	TGTGCCAGCAGCTTGGACAGCTACACCGGGGAGCTGTTTTTT
-	-	TRBV5-3	TRBJ2-5	CARSPWTDQETQYF	TGTGCCAGAAGCCCCTGGACAGACCAAGAGACCCAGTACTTC
-	TRBD2	TRBV2	TRBJ2-1	CASSRLAGVYEQFF	TGTGCCAGCAGCCGACTAGCGGGAGTCTATGAGCAGTTCTTC
-	-	TRBV18	TRBJ2-6	CASSPPGTGLSGANVLTF	TGTGCCAGCTCACCCCCCGGGACGGGACTCTCTGGGGCCAACGTCCTGACTTTC
-	TRBD2	TRBV7-2	TRBJ2-2	CASSLYGAGGTGELFF	TGTGCCAGCAGCTTATATGGAGCGGGAGGGACCGGGGAGCTGTTTTTT
-	TRBD2	TRBV28	TRBJ2-1	CASSTQASGPYNEQFF	TGTGCCAGCAGTACACAAGCTAGCGGCCCCTACAATGAGCAGTTCTTC
-	TRBD2	TRBV4-1	TRBJ2-5	CASSQGLAGSQETQYF	TGCGCCAGCAGCCAAGGGCTAGCGGGGTCCCAAGAGACCCAGTACTTC
-	-	TRBV5-4	TRBJ1-2	CASSSGGSLERWGYTF	TGTGCCAGCAGCTCCGGCGGTTCCCTTGAACGATGGGGCTACACCTTC
-	-	TRBV4-3	TRBJ1-5	CASSPRRGNQPQHF	TGCGCCAGCAGCCCCCGACGGGGCAATCAGCCCCAGCATTTT
-	-	TRBV7-9	TRBJ2-7	CASSLAGQYEQYF	TGTGCCAGCAGCTTAGCTGGACAGTACGAGCAGTACTTC
-	TRBD1	TRBV6-5	TRBJ2-1	CASSYDRGNEQFF	TGTGCCAGCAGTTACGACAGGGGAAATGAGCAGTTCTTC
-	-	TRBV19	TRBJ2-3	CASSGGRGLTDTQYF	TGTGCCAGTAGTGGGGGCAGGGGCCTCACAGATACGCAGTATTTT
-	TRBD2	TRBV27	TRBJ2-5	CASSHTSGSPQETQYF	TGTGCCAGCAGTCACACTAGCGGGAGCCCCCAAGAGACCCAGTACTTC
-	-	TRBV7-9	TRBJ2-1	CASSLVAVYNEQFF	TGTGCCAGCAGCTTAGTGGCAGTCTACAATGAGCAGTTCTTC
-	-	TRBV7-2	TRBJ2-5	CASSSLVRETQYF	TGTGCCAGCAGCTCTCTGGTCCGGGAGACCCAGTACTTC
-	TRBD2	TRBV5-1	TRBJ2-7	CASSYLSGRGYEQYF	TGCGCCAGCAGCTACCTTAGCGGGAGGGGCTACGAGCAGTACTTC
-	-	TRBV28	TRBJ1-1	CASSFQGRGLWNTEAFF	TGTGCCAGCAGTTTCCAGGGCCGAGGCTTGTGGAACACTGAAGCTTTCTTT
-	TRBD1	TRBV16	TRBJ1-2	CASSQSSSGGGYTF	TGTGCCAGCAGCCAATCGTCGTCAGGGGGCGGCTACACCTTC
-	-	TRBV7-3	TRBJ2-2	CASSLGLGVTGELFF	TGTGCCAGCAGCTTAGGGCTAGGGGTCACCGGGGAGCTGTTTTTT
-	-	TRBV18	TRBJ2-7	CASSTEWEQYF	TGTGCCAGCTCAACCGAGTGGGAGCAGTACTTC
-	TRBD1	TRBV5-4	TRBJ2-7	CASRLTTPHNRGRLWEQYF	TGTGCCAGCAGGCTCACAACACCCCACAACAGGGGCCGTCTTTGGGAGCAGTACTTC
-	-	TRBV7-2	TRBJ1-3	CASSLAPGTGGNTIYF	TGTGCCAGCAGCTTAGCACCGGGGACTGGTGGAAACACCATATATTTT
-	TRBD2	TRBV18	TRBJ2-4	CASSPRSGALAKNIQYF	TGTGCCAGCTCACCCCGTAGCGGGGCTCTAGCCAAAAACATTCAGTACTTC
-	TRBD2	TRBV15	TRBJ2-1	CATSRARGGGYNEQFF	TGTGCCACCAGCAGAGCGCGGGGGGGCGGCTACAATGAGCAGTTCTTC
-	TRBD2	TRBV29-1	TRBJ2-3	CSVDDVGVPGLAGGRGTDTQYF	TGCAGCGTTGACGATGTAGGGGTCCCGGGACTAGCGGGAGGGCGAGGCACAGATACGCAGTATTTT
-	-	TRBV5-1	TRBJ1-2	CASSLGGGGNWGYTF	TGCGCCAGCAGCTTGGGGGGCGGCGGAAACTGGGGCTACACCTTC
-	-	TRBV18	TRBJ1-1	CASSPGLKNTEAFF	TGTGCCAGCTCACCGGGACTCAAGAACACTGAAGCTTTCTTT
-	-	TRBV2	TRBJ2-7	CASRVARDNSYEQYF	TGTGCCAGCAGAGTGGCCAGGGACAACTCCTACGAGCAGTACTTC
once	TRBD1	TRBV10-3	TRBJ1-4	CAISRQGRDEKLFF	TGTGCCATCAGCCGACAGGGGCGGGATGAAAAACTGTTTTTT
once	TRBD2	TRBV9	TRBJ2-2	CASTKAGGVGPRELFF	TGTGCCAGCACCAAAGCGGGGGGAGTGGGTCCGAGGGAGCTGTTTTTT
-	-	TRBV7-9	TRBJ2-1	CASSFGHTSYNEQFF	TGTGCCAGCAGCTTTGGGCATACGTCCTACAATGAGCAGTTCTTC
-	-	TRBV27	TRBJ2-2	CASSKLAAANTGELFF	TGTGCCAGCAGCAAACTAGCCGCTGCGAACACCGGGGAGCTGTTTTTT
-	-	TRBV10-3	TRBJ2-7	CATTPGGSSYEQYF	TGTGCCACCACCCCGGGTGGGAGCTCCTACGAGCAGTACTTC
-	-	TRBV20-1	TRBJ1-1	CSARLNTEAFF	TGCAGTGCTAGACTAAACACTGAAGCTTTCTTT
-	-	TRBV4-3	TRBJ2-5	CASSQEWRSTQETQYF	TGCGCCAGCAGCCAAGAGTGGCGGTCTACCCAAGAGACCCAGTACTTC
-	-	TRBV5-1	TRBJ1-1	CASSTPVGTEAFF	TGCGCCAGCAGCACCCCGGTCGGGACTGAAGCTTTCTTT
-	TRBD2	TRBV4-3	TRBJ2-5	CASSQAGTSGQETQYF	TGCGCCAGCAGCCAAGCCGGGACTAGCGGCCAAGAGACCCAGTACTTC
-	-	TRBV19	TRBJ2-7	CASSKRSSYEQYF	TGTGCCAGTAGTAAGCGGAGCTCCTACGAGCAGTACTTC
few	TRBD2	TRBV13	TRBJ2-7	CASSLGLADGEQYF	TGTGCCAGCAGCTTAGGGCTAGCGGACGGGGAGCAGTACTTC
-	TRBD1	TRBV18	TRBJ2-1	CASSRGSGHNEQFF	TGTGCCAGCAGCAGGGGGAGTGGGCACAATGAGCAGTTCTTC
-	TRBD1	TRBV18	TRBJ1-2	CASSQDRARANYGYTF	TGTGCCAGCTCGCAGGACAGGGCACGGGCTAACTATGGCTACACCTTC
-	TRBD1	TRBV4-2	TRBJ2-5	CASSQGQAQETQYF	TGTGCCAGCAGCCAGGGACAGGCACAAGAGACCCAGTACTTC
-	TRBD1	TRBV2	TRBJ2-7	CASRPGGDEQYF	TGTGCCAGCCGGCCAGGGGGTGACGAGCAGTACTTC
-	TRBD1	TRBV6-5	TRBJ2-7	CASSVGGTVLYEQYF	TGTGCCAGCAGCGTGGGTGGGACAGTTCTGTACGAGCAGTACTTC
-	-	TRBV2	TRBJ1-5	CASSPTGGQPQHF	TGTGCCAGCAGCCCCACAGGTGGACAGCCCCAGCATTTT
-	-	TRBV15	TRBJ2-7	CATSGGAAGEYEQYF	TGTGCCACCAGCGGGGGGGCGGCAGGAGAATACGAGCAGTACTTC
once	TRBD2	TRBV10-3	TRBJ2-1	CAIRGGGPNNEQFF	TGTGCCATCAGGGGGGGAGGGCCCAACAATGAGCAGTTCTTC
once	TRBD2	TRBV9	TRBJ2-7	CASSPPGGLMVEQYF	TGTGCCAGCAGCCCTCCGGGAGGGTTGATGGTTGAGCAGTACTTC